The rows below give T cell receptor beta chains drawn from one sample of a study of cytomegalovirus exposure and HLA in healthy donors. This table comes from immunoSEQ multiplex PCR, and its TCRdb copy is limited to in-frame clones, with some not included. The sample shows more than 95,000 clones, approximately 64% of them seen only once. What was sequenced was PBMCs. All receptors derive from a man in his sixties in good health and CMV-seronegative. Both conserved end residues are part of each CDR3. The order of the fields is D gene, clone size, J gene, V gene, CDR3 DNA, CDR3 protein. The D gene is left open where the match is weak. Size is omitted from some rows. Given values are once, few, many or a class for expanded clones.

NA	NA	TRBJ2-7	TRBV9	TGTGCCAGCAGCGTTCGTTCAACTAGCTCCTACGAGCAGTACTTC	CASSVRSTSSYEQYF
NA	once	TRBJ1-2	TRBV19	TGTGCCAGTAGTATCTCAAGAGCCTCCACCGCGGCTAACTATGGCTACACCTTC	CASSISRASTAANYGYTF
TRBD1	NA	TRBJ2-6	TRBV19	TGTGCCAGTAGTATCACAGGGGTTGGGGCCAACGTCCTGACTTTC	CASSITGVGANVLTF
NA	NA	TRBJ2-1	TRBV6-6	TGTGCCACCAGAGCTCCTATAGATGTTGATGAGCAGTTCTTC	CATRAPIDVDEQFF
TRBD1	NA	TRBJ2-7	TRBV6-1	TGTGCCAGCAGTGTTCGGACAGGAATAGCCTACGAGCAGTACTTC	CASSVRTGIAYEQYF
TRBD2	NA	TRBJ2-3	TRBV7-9	TGTGCCAGCAGCTTCCTACTAGCGGGGGCCACAGATACGCAGTATTTT	CASSFLLAGATDTQYF
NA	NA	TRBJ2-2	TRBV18	TGTGCCAGCTTTCTTACATCGAACACCGGGGAGCTGTTTTTT	CASFLTSNTGELFF
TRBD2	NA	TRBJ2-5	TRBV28	TGTGCCAGCAGACTTGGACTAGCGGGGGGACAAGAGACCCAGTACTTC	CASRLGLAGGQETQYF
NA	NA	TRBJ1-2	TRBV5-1	TGCGCCACCTCGCCGGGAGGTGGGATTAACTATGGCTACACCTTC	CATSPGGGINYGYTF
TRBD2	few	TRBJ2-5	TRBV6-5	TGTGCCAGCAGTTACCGTGGACTAGCGGGGGCAGAGACCCAGTACTTC	CASSYRGLAGAETQYF
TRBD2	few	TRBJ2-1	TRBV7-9	TGTGCCGGTATCGACTCGGGACTAGCTTTGAATGAGCAGTTCTTC	CAGIDSGLALNEQFF
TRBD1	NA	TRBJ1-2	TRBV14	TGTGCCAGCAGCCAAGGGACAGGCTATGGCTACACCTTC	CASSQGTGYGYTF
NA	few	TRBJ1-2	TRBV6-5	TGTGCCAGCAGTAAACGGTACGAGCCTAACTATGGCTACACCTTC	CASSKRYEPNYGYTF
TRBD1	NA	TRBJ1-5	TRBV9	TGTGCCAGCAGCGGGACAGGGGGCGGTCAGCCCCAGCATTTT	CASSGTGGGQPQHF
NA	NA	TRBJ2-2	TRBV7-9	TGTGCCAGCAGCTTAGCGGTTAGCGCCTCCACCGGGGAGCTGTTTTTT	CASSLAVSASTGELFF
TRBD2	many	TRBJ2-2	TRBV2	TGTGCCAGCAGACCCCGCGGGAGTACGAACACCGGGGAGCTGTTTTTT	CASRPRGSTNTGELFF
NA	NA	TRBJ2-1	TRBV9	TGTGCCAGCAGCCCGGGGGTAAAATCGGACAATGAGCAGTTCTTC	CASSPGVKSDNEQFF
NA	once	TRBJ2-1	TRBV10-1	TGCGCCAGCAGTGACACACTAGCAGGAGAAGATGAGCAGTTCTTC	CASSDTLAGEDEQFF
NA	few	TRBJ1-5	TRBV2	TGTGCCAGCAAACGGGACAACAATCAGCCCCAGCATTTT	CASKRDNNQPQHF
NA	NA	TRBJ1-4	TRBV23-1	TGCGCCAGCAGTCAATCGTTCCAGGGGTGGTTGTGTGAAAAACTGTTTTTT	CASSQSFQGWLCEKLFF
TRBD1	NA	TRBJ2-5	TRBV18	TGTGCCAGCTCACTGATCACAGGGGACCAAGAGACCCAGTACTTC	CASSLITGDQETQYF
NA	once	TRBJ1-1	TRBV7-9	TGTGCCAGCAGCTCCGAGGGTCCTCTCATGAACACTGAAGCTTTCTTT	CASSSEGPLMNTEAFF
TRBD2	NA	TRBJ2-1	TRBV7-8	TGTGCCAGCAGCTTATTCGGGACTAGCGGCTCCTACAATGAGCAGTTCTTC	CASSLFGTSGSYNEQFF
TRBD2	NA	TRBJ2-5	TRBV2	TGTGCCAGCACCTTAGCGGGGGTGGAGACCCAGTACTTC	CASTLAGVETQYF
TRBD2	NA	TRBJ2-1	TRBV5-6	TGTGCCAGCAGTTACGGAACTAGCGGGGGGTGGAATGAGCAGTTCTTC	CASSYGTSGGWNEQFF
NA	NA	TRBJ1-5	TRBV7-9	TGTGCCAGCAGCTTAGTACGTGGGGCAGGGGATAGCAATCAGCCCCAGCATTTT	CASSLVRGAGDSNQPQHF
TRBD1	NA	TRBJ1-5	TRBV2	TGTGCCAGCAGAAATAGACAGGGCTGGGATCAGCCCCAGCATTTT	CASRNRQGWDQPQHF
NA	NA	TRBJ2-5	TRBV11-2	TGTGCCAGCAGCTTTAGCGGAGCGTTCCAAGAGACCCAGTACTTC	CASSFSGAFQETQYF
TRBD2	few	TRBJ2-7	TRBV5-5	TGTGCCAGCAGCTTGGTCGGGACGGGGGGGCATAGACCCTACGAGCAGTACTTC	CASSLVGTGGHRPYEQYF
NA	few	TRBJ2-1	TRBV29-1	TGCAGCGTTGGGGGGCTAGTTCCCCCTACTGAGCAGTTCTTC	CSVGGLVPPTEQFF
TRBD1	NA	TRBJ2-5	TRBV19	TGTGCCAGTAGTAGAACCGGGACAGGGAAAGAGACCCAGTACTTC	CASSRTGTGKETQYF
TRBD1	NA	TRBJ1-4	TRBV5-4	TGTGCCAGCAGCGTGGGGACAGGGCTTTCAACTAATGAAAAACTGTTTTTT	CASSVGTGLSTNEKLFF
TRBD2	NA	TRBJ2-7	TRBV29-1	TGCAGCGTTGGCGCGGGAGAAGCCGACGAGCAGTACTTC	CSVGAGEADEQYF